Shown below are 10 T cell receptor beta chains from a single sample sequenced in a study of shared clonotypes between healthy human individuals. Sequenced by immunoSEQ multiplex PCR; TCRdb stores in-frame clones only, minus some. This table holds around 330,000 clones, approximately 79% found once. Sequenced sample: memory CD4+ T cells sorted from blood. Indicated subset: CD45RA-negative fraction. These receptors were collected from a young man in good health.

This clone was observed a few times. V gene TRBV7-9 combines with J gene TRBJ1-2; 8 bases are shared with TRBD1. Germline CDR1 and CDR2: SEHNR and FQNEAQ (reference sequence). The CDR3 extends over 14 amino acids. Germline trimming cut 5 bases from V and 7 bases from J; bases unmatched to any gene: 9. CDR3 bases: TGTGCCAGCAGCCCTAGGACAGGGAAAGGTGGCTACACCTTC. It translates to CASSPRTGKGGYTF.

The V gene is TRBV7-2, the J gene TRBJ2-5, with 9 bases identical to TRBD1. The CDR3 spans 15 residues. The V gene end was trimmed by 5 bases and the J gene end by 4 bases; junction bases not matched to a gene: 8. Germline CDR1 SGHTA, CDR2 FQGNSA. CDR3 amino acids: CASSRGQGTRETQYF. CDR3 coding DNA: TGTGCCAGCAGCCGGGGACAGGGAACCCGAGAGACCCAGTACTTC.

The chain carries TRBV6-5 and TRBJ2-2; D is uncertain. Germline lookup yields CDR1 MNHEY and CDR2 SVGAGI. The V end was cut by 1 base, the J end by 2 bases, with 11 bases between. CDR3 size: 16 residues. The CDR3: CASSYLPGANTGELFF. In nucleotides, the CDR3 is TGTGCCAGCAGTTACTTACCAGGAGCCAACACCGGGGAGCTGTTTTTT.

The gene calls are TRBV9 and TRBJ1-2, with D unresolved. Looked up from germline, CDR1 is SGDLS and CDR2 is YYNGEE. The ends were cut back, 3 bases at V and 7 bases at J, with 10 bases in the middle. The CDR3 runs to 12 residues. This chain's CDR3 is CASSAGAGGYTF. CDR3 bases: TGTGCCAGCAGCGCGGGTGCAGGTGGCTACACCTTC.

This clone occurred a few times. This chain connects TRBV2 to TRBJ2-5; perhaps TRBD2 as D (6 bases). Trimming left V 5 bases short and J 4 bases short, with 14 bases between. Germline-derived CDR1 and CDR2 are SNHLY and FYNNEI. The CDR3 runs to 14 residues. In DNA form, the CDR3 reads TGTGCCAGCAGTCCGACTAGGAACTTAGAGACCCAGTACTTC. This codes for CASSPTRNLETQYF.

The CDR3 DNA reads as TGTGCCAGCAGTACCCCGGGACTAGCGGGGGAGCAGTACTTC. It yields the protein CASSTPGLAGEQYF. This chain joins TRBV6-6 and TRBJ2-7; TRBD2 aligns across 13 bases. The germline V gene has CDR1 MNHNY and CDR2 SVGAGI (reference sequence). J was trimmed by 7 bases and V by 5 bases; bases with no gene match: 5. This CDR3 has 14 amino acids.

The chain links TRBV19 to TRBJ2-7, with D unclear. Trimming removed 10 bases from V and 0 bases from J, with 10 bases in between. The germline V gene encodes CDR1 LNHDA and CDR2 SQIVND (reference sequence). The CDR3 loop spans 12 amino acids. CDR3 sequence reads: CATAASSYEQYF. The CDR3 DNA reads TGTGCCACCGCGGCGAGCTCCTACGAGCAGTACTTC.

The chain couples TRBV5-1 to TRBJ2-5, with a weak D call TRBD2 (5 bases). CDR1 and CDR2 from the germline V gene are SGHRS and YFSETQ. With 0 bases removed from V and 5 bases from J, the gap between germline ends came to 17 bases. The CDR3 sequence is 16 residues long. This CDR3 reads CASSLGALPGGETQYF. CDR3 sequence (DNA): TGCGCCAGCAGCTTGGGGGCGCTACCCGGAGGCGAGACCCAGTACTTC.

Of note for this clone: At one end the junction does not follow the germline gene, possibly because of a read error. The J gene is TRBJ2-1, the V gene TRBV28; no definite D call. This CDR3 spans 11 amino acids. CDR1 MDHEN and CDR2 SYDVKM come from the germline V gene. As DNA, the CDR3 is TGTGCCAGCAGCTCCAACAATGAGCAGTTCTTC. Translating it yields CASSSNNEQFF.

The V and J genes are TRBV29-1 and TRBJ2-1; D possibly corresponds to TRBD2 (5 bases). V gave up 3 bases and J gave up 0 bases, with 9 bases separating them. The CDR3 is made up of 14 amino acids. Germline loops: CDR1 SQVTM, CDR2 ANQGSEA. The CDR3, as DNA: TGCAGCGTTGACCGGGATTTCTCCTACAATGAGCAGTTCTTC. It yields the protein CSVDRDFSYNEQFF.